The 25 T cell receptor beta chains reported below all come from one sample, sequenced in a study of blood T cell repertoires in COVID-19. Profiled with immunoSEQ multiplex PCR; TCRdb holds only in-frame clones, not every one. Of some 220,000 clones in the sample, over 80% were seen once. Sequencing was performed on peripheral blood. The source is a woman aged 25 to 39 with COVID-19, enrolled during active disease.

V usage is TRBV19 and J usage is TRBJ2-3; TRBD2 matches at 12 bases. CDR1 is LNHDA, CDR2 SQIVND, per germline (reference sequence). This CDR3 region has 20 residues. Losses at the gene ends were 4 bases for V and 1 base for J; bases not matched to a gene: 15. The DNA for the CDR3 is TGTGCCAGTAGTAAGGAGGTGCTAGCGGGAGGGCCAAAAGGCACAGATACGCAGTATTTT. Protein: CASSKEVLAGGPKGTDTQYF.

This chain uses TRBV5-1 with TRBJ2-7, with a tentative D call TRBD2 (7 bases). The CDR3 length is 16 residues. The V end lost 0 bases, the J end lost 4 bases, and 17 bases lay between the germline ends. Germline V lookup: CDR1 SGHRS, CDR2 YFSETQ. The CDR3 is CASSLEGGSPPYEQYF. In DNA form, the CDR3 reads TGCGCCAGCAGCTTGGAGGGGGGGAGTCCCCCTTACGAGCAGTACTTC.

This clone was counted a single time. The genes are TRBV19 and TRBJ2-2; 10 positions agree with TRBD2. V lost 3 bases to trimming and J lost 3 bases; unmatched junction nucleotides: 7. The CDR3 has 17 residues. Germline V gives CDR1 LNHDA, CDR2 SQIVND (reference sequence). CDR3 nucleotide sequence: TGTGCCAGTAGTATTCGGACTAGCGGTGGGGACACCGGGGAGCTGTTTTTT. It specifies CASSIRTSGGDTGELFF.

The genes are TRBV14 and TRBJ2-7; 15 bases agree with TRBD2. V gave up 1 base and J gave up 6 bases; unmatched junction bases: 22. Germline CDR1 and CDR2: SGHDN and FVKESK. The CDR3 is made up of 22 amino acids. As DNA, the CDR3 is TGTGCCAGCAGCCAAGTCAGTCCCGGGACTAGCGGGAGGTCTAAATCGCCCGTCGAGCAGTACTTC. It is translated as CASSQVSPGTSGRSKSPVEQYF.

The rearrangement uses TRBV11-2 and TRBJ2-7; tentative D call: TRBD2 (6 bases). The CDR3 sequence is 12 residues long. Germline loops: CDR1 SGHAT, CDR2 FQNNGV. V lost 4 bases to trimming and J lost 6 bases, with 10 bases between them. CDR3 region: CASSSGEVEQYF. The CDR3 bases are TGTGCCAGCAGCTCCGGGGAGGTCGAGCAGTACTTC.

This clone was seen more than once but under ten times. The DNA of the CDR3 is TGTGCCAGCAGCTACCTCGGGGGCAATGAGCAGTTCTTC. This translates into CASSYLGGNEQFF. The V gene is TRBV7-8, the J gene TRBJ2-1; TRBD2 might be the D (6 bases). Trimming stripped 4 bases from V and 6 bases from J, with 10 bases between. Germline-derived CDR1 and CDR2 are SGHVS and FQNEAQ. This CDR3 has 13 residues.

This chain links TRBV15 with TRBJ1-5; D remains unclear. The germline CDR1 and CDR2 sequences are LNHNV and YYDKDF (reference sequence). The CDR3 runs 16 residues. The V and J ends lost 1 base and 2 bases respectively, with 12 bases between them. The CDR3 sequence: CATSRVGVTGNQPQHF. CDR3 nucleotide sequence: TGTGCCACCAGCAGAGTCGGGGTAACGGGCAATCAGCCCCAGCATTTT.

The gene calls are TRBV19 and TRBJ1-1, with 10 positions matching TRBD1. Germline CDR1 is LNHDA and CDR2 is SQIVND (reference sequence). V was pared by 3 bases and J by 8 bases, with 3 bases of the junction left unmatched. The CDR3 spans 13 residues. CDR3 sequence reads: CASSIRQGAEAFF. In nucleotides, the CDR3 is TGTGCCAGTAGTATTCGACAGGGGGCAGAAGCTTTCTTT.

CDR3 residues: CASSTGGEQYF. The CDR3 DNA sequence: TGTGCCAGTAGTACTGGCGGGGAGCAGTACTTC. The V gene is TRBV19, the J gene TRBJ2-7, with a possible D match to TRBD2 (5 bases). CDR1 LNHDA and CDR2 SQIVND come from the germline V gene (reference sequence). This CDR3 is built from 11 residues. V was trimmed by 4 bases and J by 7 bases, leaving 8 bases between them.

The chain couples TRBV3-1 (or the pseudogene TRBV3-2) to TRBJ1-2; tentative D call: TRBD1 (6 bases). Germline V gene data show CDR1 as LGHDT and CDR2 as YNNKEL (reference sequence). The CDR3 has 15 residues. V was clipped by 0 bases and J by 5 bases, with 13 bases between them. CDR3 nucleotide sequence: TGTGCCAGCAGCCAAGAGACCGGGACACCTTATGGCTACACCTTC. As protein: CASSQETGTPYGYTF.

This clone was counted only a few times. The gene calls are TRBV5-1 and TRBJ2-3; 11 positions match TRBD2. This CDR3 has 15 amino acids. Trimming took 3 bases from V and 5 from J; bases not matched to a gene: 5. The germline V gene has CDR1 SGHRS and CDR2 YFSETQ. The CDR3 region is CASSSGLAVVDTQYF. The CDR3 DNA follows: TGCGCCAGCAGCTCGGGACTAGCGGTAGTAGATACGCAGTATTTT.

This chain links TRBV6-4 with TRBJ1-5; 7 bases line up with TRBD1. V was pared by 8 bases and J by 0 bases, with 10 bases of the junction left unmatched. The V gene's germline CDR1 is MRHNA and CDR2 SNTAGT. CDR3 length: 16 residues. CDR3 loop: CASLPGTVYSNQPQHF. The DNA of the CDR3 is TGTGCCAGCCTACCTGGGACAGTTTATAGCAATCAGCCCCAGCATTTT.

In its sample, this clone was seen a few times. The genes are TRBV4-3 and TRBJ2-1; weak D call: TRBD2 (5 bases). V was trimmed by 0 bases and J by 3 bases, leaving 12 bases between them. The CDR3 covers 16 residues. CDR1 and CDR2 (germline): LGHNA, YSLEER. The CDR3 sequence is CASSQESGNVYNEQFF. The CDR3 region has the DNA TGCGCCAGCAGCCAAGAGAGCGGCAATGTCTACAATGAGCAGTTCTTC.

V and J are TRBV19 and TRBJ2-3, with D perhaps matching TRBD1 (6 bases). The CDR3 consists of 15 residues. Trimming pared 5 bases from V and 0 bases from J, leaving 12 bases between. CDR1 and CDR2 (germline): LNHDA, SQIVND (reference sequence). The CDR3 protein is CASSSDSPSTDTQYF. Here the CDR3 DNA reads TGTGCCAGTAGTTCGGACAGTCCTAGCACAGATACGCAGTATTTT.

There are a few counts of this clone. The chain carries TRBV3-1 (or the pseudogene TRBV3-2) and TRBJ2-7; maybe TRBD2 (5 bases). Germline V lookup: CDR1 LGHDT, CDR2 YNNKEL (reference sequence). There are 12 residues in the CDR3. Trimming shortened V by 9 bases and J by 3 bases, and 12 bases separated the two germline ends. DNA of the CDR3: TGTGCCAGTGGTGGAGGAATCTACGAGCAGTACTTC. It encodes CASGGGIYEQYF.

The chain combines TRBV7-2 with TRBJ1-5; 11 positions agree with TRBD1. V lost 4 bases, J lost 7 bases, and 3 bases stayed unmatched. The CDR3 runs to 14 residues. CDR1 and CDR2 (germline): SGHTA, FQGNSA. The CDR3 sequence: CASSSGQGGQPQHF. CDR3 nucleotide sequence: TGTGCCAGCAGCTCGGGACAGGGGGGCCAGCCCCAGCATTTT.

This sequence joins TRBV25-1 and TRBJ1-4; D gene ambiguous. The CDR3 covers 18 residues. Germline V lookup: CDR1 MGHDK, CDR2 SYGVNS. The V gene lost 4 bases and the J gene lost 0 bases, with 18 bases spanning the gap. CDR3 residues: CASSGIRPRTATNEKLFF. In nucleotides, the CDR3 is TGTGCCAGCAGTGGTATCCGCCCGAGGACTGCAACTAATGAAAAACTGTTTTTT.

This rearrangement joins TRBV4-3 to TRBJ2-2; 10 bases map to TRBD1. There are 16 residues in the CDR3. CDR1 is LGHNA, CDR2 YSLEER, per germline. The J segment lost 4 bases and the V segment lost 4 bases, leaving 6 bases of the junction unmatched. CDR3 nucleotide sequence: TGCGCCAGCAGCCCCCGGACAGGGGGTACCACCGGGGAGCTGTTTTTT. It is translated as CASSPRTGGTTGELFF.

This clone was recorded a few times. The chain joins TRBV19 to TRBJ1-5; no firm D call. Trimming removed 3 bases from V and 1 base from J, with 10 bases in between. CDR1 and CDR2 (germline): LNHDA, SQIVND (reference sequence). The CDR3 has 15 residues. The CDR3 protein is CASSILSRSNQPQHF. The CDR3 nucleotides are TGTGCCAGTAGTATTTTGTCGAGGAGCAATCAGCCCCAGCATTTT.

V and J are TRBV30 and TRBJ2-5; D remains unclear. V gave up 5 bases and J gave up 1 base, with 5 bases separating them. This CDR3 is built from 11 residues. From germline, CDR1 is GTSNPN and CDR2 SVGIG (reference sequence). Here the CDR3 reads CAWGLQETQYF. Written as DNA, the CDR3 is TGTGCCTGGGGTCTCCAAGAGACCCAGTACTTC.

This sequence joins TRBV3-1 (or the pseudogene TRBV3-2) and TRBJ1-4; possibly TRBD1 for D (6 bases). The CDR3 has 14 residues. Germline CDR1 and CDR2: LGHDT and YNNKEL (reference sequence). Trimming removed 3 bases at V and 4 bases at J, with 9 bases between. CDR3 region: CASSQGRGNEKLFF. The CDR3 coding sequence is TGTGCCAGCAGCCAGGGCAGGGGTAATGAAAAACTGTTTTTT.

V gene TRBV10-1 combines with J gene TRBJ1-5; 8 nucleotides agree with TRBD1. Unmatched junction bases numbered 5, after V lost 8 bases and J lost 5 bases. The CDR3 runs to 13 residues. Germline V gene data show CDR1 as WNHNN and CDR2 as SYGVQD (reference sequence). The CDR3: CASRYRGDQPQHF. In DNA, the CDR3 is TGCGCCAGCCGGTACAGGGGGGATCAGCCCCAGCATTTT.

V gene TRBV27 combines with J gene TRBJ1-5; D is unresolved. Trimming took off 0 bases at V and 4 bases at J, with 7 bases between the two ends. Germline V gene lookup returns CDR1 MNHEY and CDR2 SMNVEV (reference sequence). CDR3 length: 14 residues. CDR3 bases: TGTGCCAGCAGTTTATCGGCGGTTAATCAGCCCCAGCATTTT. Translation: CASSLSAVNQPQHF.

The genes are TRBV30 and TRBJ1-4; perhaps TRBD1 as D (5 bases). V lost 1 base, J lost 3 bases, and 12 bases lay in between. CDR1 and CDR2 (germline): GTSNPN, SVGIG (reference sequence). This CDR3 region has 15 residues. CDR3 in DNA: TGTGCCTGGAGTGAAACCGGGGGGGCTAATGAAAAACTGTTTTTT. It yields the protein CAWSETGGANEKLFF.

This clone was detected only a few times. The chain combines TRBV7-2 with TRBJ2-2; 7 nucleotides line up with TRBD2. Trimming took 0 bases from V and 6 from J; bases not matched to a gene: 4. The CDR3 has 15 residues. Germline V gene lookup returns CDR1 SGHTA and CDR2 FQGNSA. The DNA of the CDR3 is TGTGCCAGCAGCTTAGCCCTGGGGAGGGCCGGGGAGCTGTTTTTT. This encodes CASSLALGRAGELFF.